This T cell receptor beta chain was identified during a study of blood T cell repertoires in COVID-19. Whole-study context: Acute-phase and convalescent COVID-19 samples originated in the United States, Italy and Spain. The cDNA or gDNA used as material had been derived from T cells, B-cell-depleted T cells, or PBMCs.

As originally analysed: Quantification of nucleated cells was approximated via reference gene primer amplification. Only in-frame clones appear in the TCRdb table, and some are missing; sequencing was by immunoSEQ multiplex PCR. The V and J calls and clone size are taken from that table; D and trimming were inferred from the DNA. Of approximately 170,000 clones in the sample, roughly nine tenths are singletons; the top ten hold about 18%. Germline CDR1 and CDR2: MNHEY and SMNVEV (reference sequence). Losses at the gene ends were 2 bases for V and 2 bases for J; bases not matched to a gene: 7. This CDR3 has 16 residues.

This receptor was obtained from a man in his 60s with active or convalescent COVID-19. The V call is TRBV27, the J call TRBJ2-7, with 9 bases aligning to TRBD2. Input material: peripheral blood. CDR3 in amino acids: CASSLGLREGPYEQYF. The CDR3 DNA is TGTGCCAGCAGTTTAGGTTTGCGGGAGGGTCCCTACGAGCAGTACTTC.